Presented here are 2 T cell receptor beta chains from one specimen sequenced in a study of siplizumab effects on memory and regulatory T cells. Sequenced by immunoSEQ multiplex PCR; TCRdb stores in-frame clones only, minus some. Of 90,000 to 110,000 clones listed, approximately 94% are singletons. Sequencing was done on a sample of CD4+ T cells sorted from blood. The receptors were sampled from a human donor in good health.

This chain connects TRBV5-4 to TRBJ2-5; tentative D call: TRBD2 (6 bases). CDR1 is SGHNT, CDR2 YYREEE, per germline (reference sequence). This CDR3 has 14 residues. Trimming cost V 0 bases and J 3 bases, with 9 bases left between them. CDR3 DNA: TGTGCCAGCAGCTTGGTTGGGGAGGAAGAGACCCAGTACTTC. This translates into CASSLVGEEETQYF.

The CDR3 sequence is CASSPGQGWNYGYTF. Here the CDR3 DNA reads TGTGCCAGCAGTCCGGGACAGGGTTGGAACTATGGCTACACCTTC. The chain is built from TRBV6-5 and TRBJ1-2; TRBD1 aligns across 9 bases. Germline V gene sequence: CDR1 MNHEY, CDR2 SVGAGI. The CDR3 has 15 amino acids. With V trimmed by 5 bases and J by 2 bases, 6 bases remained unmatched.